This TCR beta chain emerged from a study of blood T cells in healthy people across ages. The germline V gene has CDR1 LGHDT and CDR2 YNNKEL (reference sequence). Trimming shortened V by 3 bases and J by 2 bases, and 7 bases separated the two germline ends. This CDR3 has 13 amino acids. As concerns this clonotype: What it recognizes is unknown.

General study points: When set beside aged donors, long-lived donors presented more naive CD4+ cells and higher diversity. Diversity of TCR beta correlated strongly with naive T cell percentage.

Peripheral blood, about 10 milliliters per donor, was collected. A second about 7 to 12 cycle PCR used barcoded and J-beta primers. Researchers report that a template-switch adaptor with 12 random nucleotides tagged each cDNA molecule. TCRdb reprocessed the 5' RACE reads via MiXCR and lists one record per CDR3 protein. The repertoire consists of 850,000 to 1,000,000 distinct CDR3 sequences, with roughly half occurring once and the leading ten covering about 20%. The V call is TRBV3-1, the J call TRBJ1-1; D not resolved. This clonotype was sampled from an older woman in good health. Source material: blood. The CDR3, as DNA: TGTGCCAGCAGCCACACGAAAAACACTGAAGCTTTCTTT. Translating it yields CASSHTKNTEAFF. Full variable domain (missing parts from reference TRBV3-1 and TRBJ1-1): DTAVSQTPKYLVTQMGNDKSIKCEQNLGHDTMYWYKQDSKKFLKIMFSYNNKELIINETVPNRFSPKSPDKAHLNLHINSLELGDSAVYFCASSHTKNTEAFFGQGTRLTVV.